Below are 21 T cell receptor beta chains sequenced from a single sample in a study of T-cell reconstitution after alpha-beta-depleted transplantation in children. Unique molecular identifiers tagged the TCRbeta library. TCRdb re-called the PCR reads with MiXCR, one entry per CDR3 protein. Of around 380,000 distinct CDR3 sequences in the sample, approximately 11% were seen once. The input for sequencing was PBMCs from the stem cell graft donor, taken from the stem cell graft. The receptors were sampled from a human donor who donated a stem cell graft to a child with acute myeloid leukemia.

This clonotype was seen more than once but under ten times. V is TRBV24-1 and J is TRBJ2-3, with D perhaps matching TRBD2 (5 bases). V lost 3 bases and J 0 bases, leaving 18 bases between the germline ends. The CDR3 is 18 amino acids. Per the germline V gene, CDR1 is KGHDR and CDR2 is SFDVKD. As DNA, the CDR3 is TGTGCCACCAGTGATACCTCCGGGAAGTTGGCTAGCACAGATACGCAGTATTTT. This encodes CATSDTSGKLASTDTQYF.

V is TRBV7-3 and J is TRBJ2-1; D not resolved. Germline assignment: CDR1 SGHTA and CDR2 FQGTGA. The germline V and J ends were trimmed by 2 bases and 4 bases, with 12 bases remaining between them. The length of the CDR3 is 15 residues. The CDR3 DNA is TGTGCCAGCAGCTTATCGCACACGAAATACAATGAGCAGTTCTTC. It is translated as CASSLSHTKYNEQFF.

V and J are TRBV7-8 and TRBJ2-5, with D perhaps TRBD1 or TRBD2 (5 bases each). Germline V gene data show CDR1 as SGHVS and CDR2 as FQNEAQ. V dropped 5 bases and J dropped 0 bases, with 10 bases sitting between them. This CDR3 has 14 residues. CDR3 coding DNA: TGTGCCAGCAGCCACGGGACCGACCAAGAGACCCAGTACTTC. It translates to CASSHGTDQETQYF. Full variable domain (rest looked up from reference TRBV7-8 and TRBJ2-5): GAGVSQSPRYKVAKRGQDVALRCDPISGHVSLFWYQQALGQGPEFLTYFQNEAQLDKSGLPSDRFFAERPEGSVSTLKIQRTQQEDSAVYLCASSHGTDQETQYFGPGTRLLVL.

V and J are TRBV27 and TRBJ1-1, with D tentatively TRBD1 (5 bases). The germline V gene has CDR1 MNHEY and CDR2 SMNVEV (reference sequence). V lost 7 bases and J lost 0, with 6 bases in between. This CDR3 is built from 12 residues. The CDR3 DNA sequence: TGTGCCAGCACAGGGCTGAACACTGAAGCTTTCTTT. It is translated as CASTGLNTEAFF.

This clonotype was picked up a small number of times. The CDR3 DNA is TGCGCCAGCAGCTTGGACAGGTCCTCCTATGGCTACACCTTC. This encodes CASSLDRSSYGYTF. The chain is built from TRBV5-1 and TRBJ1-2, with D possibly matching TRBD1 (5 bases). V was pared by 0 bases and J by 4 bases, with 10 bases between. The CDR3 is made up of 14 amino acids. Germline loops: CDR1 SGHRS, CDR2 YFSETQ.

The chain recombines TRBV28 with TRBJ2-7; D gene ambiguous. The CDR3 runs to 15 residues. Trimming took 5 bases from V and 2 from J, leaving 16 bases between them. CDR1 and CDR2 (germline): MDHEN, SYDVKM. CDR3 in DNA: TGTGCCAGCAGTCCAACCATAGGGATCGCCTACGAGCAGTACGTC. As protein: CASSPTIGIAYEQYV.

This clonotype was counted between two and nine times. The J gene is TRBJ2-3, the V gene TRBV5-6; TRBD2 might be the D (6 bases). Trimming removed 3 bases at V and 2 bases at J, with 13 bases between. Germline-derived CDR1 and CDR2 are SGHDT and YYEEEE. This CDR3 contains 15 residues. For the CDR3, the DNA is TGTGCCAGCAGCTGGGGGGACGGTTACACAGATACGCAGTATTTT. This codes for CASSWGDGYTDTQYF.

The chain uses TRBV5-1 and TRBJ2-3; D perhaps matches TRBD2 (5 bases). The CDR3 contains 15 residues. Trimming took 0 bases from V and 2 from J, leaving 10 bases between them. CDR1 is SGHRS and CDR2 is YFSETQ in the germline V gene. The CDR3 coding sequence is TGCGCCAGCAGCTTGGATCCGGGGAACACAGATACGCAGTATTTT. This codes for CASSLDPGNTDTQYF.

This clonotype has only a few counts. The V and J genes are TRBV19 and TRBJ1-5, with D possibly matching TRBD1 (5 bases). The length of the CDR3 is 14 residues. Germline loops: CDR1 LNHDA, CDR2 SQIVND (reference sequence). V was cut by 5 bases and J by 3 bases, with 11 bases left in between. The DNA of the CDR3 is TGTGCCAGTAGTGCCCAGGGCAACAATCAGCCCCAGCATTTT. Its translation is CASSAQGNNQPQHF.

The chain joins TRBV5-1 to TRBJ2-5; 8 nucleotides agree with TRBD2. Germline assignment: CDR1 SGHRS and CDR2 YFSETQ. This CDR3 region has 16 residues. V lost 4 bases, J lost 5 bases, and 13 bases stayed unmatched. CDR3 region: CASSPRGSGNFETQYF. The DNA of the CDR3 is TGCGCCAGCAGCCCGAGAGGTAGCGGGAATTTTGAGACCCAGTACTTC.

The gene calls are TRBV6-4 and TRBJ2-5; 8 bases are a match to TRBD1. The CDR3 runs to 15 residues. With V trimmed by 6 bases and J by 5 bases, 11 bases remained unmatched. The germline gives CDR1 MRHNA, CDR2 SNTAGT. CDR3 in DNA: TGTGCCAGCAGCCCCGGACAGGGCGATATGGAGACCCAGTACTTC. It encodes CASSPGQGDMETQYF.

The gene calls are TRBV13 and TRBJ2-7; possibly TRBD2 for D (6 bases). CDR1 PRHDT and CDR2 FYEKMQ come from the germline V gene (reference sequence). The CDR3 is made up of 14 amino acids. V lost 0 bases and J 5 bases, leaving 11 bases between the germline ends. The CDR3 reads CASSLGRDPHEQYF. As DNA, the CDR3 is TGTGCCAGCAGCTTAGGGCGGGACCCCCACGAGCAGTACTTC.

This chain uses TRBV5-4 with TRBJ2-3; TRBD1 matches 9 bases. The CDR3 spans 17 residues. The germline V gene has CDR1 SGHNT and CDR2 YYREEE (reference sequence). Trimming cost V 4 bases and J 4 bases; bases outside gene matches: 13. CDR3 nucleotide sequence: TGTGCCAGCAGCCTAGCTCCCGGGACAGGGTTGTCAGATACGCAGTATTTT. This gives the protein CASSLAPGTGLSDTQYF.

The chain carries TRBV30 and TRBJ1-2; TRBD1 matches at 7 bases. The trim removed 7 bases at V and 1 base at J, leaving 3 bases unmatched. The CDR3 length is 12 residues. Germline lookup yields CDR1 GTSNPN and CDR2 SVGIG (reference sequence). CDR3 residues: CAYGQDNYGYTF. The CDR3 region has the DNA TGTGCCTACGGACAGGATAACTATGGCTACACCTTC.

The chain couples TRBV6-1 to TRBJ1-6; 7 bases fit TRBD1. V lost 0 bases and J lost 7; bases outside the gene matches: 3. This CDR3 contains 15 residues. CDR1 and CDR2 (germline): MNHNS, SASEGT. The CDR3 spells CASSEAGRGNSPLHF. CDR3 DNA: TGTGCCAGCAGTGAAGCCGGCAGGGGGAATTCACCCCTCCACTTT.

This clonotype was counted between two and nine times. The J gene is TRBJ2-2, the V gene TRBV15; D unclear. Germline values: CDR1 LNHNV, CDR2 YYDKDF (reference sequence). Trimming shortened V by 1 base and J by 4 bases, and 10 bases separated the two germline ends. This CDR3 region has 15 residues. The CDR3, as DNA: TGTGCCACCAGCAGAGTTCCTAAGGGCACCGGGGAGCTGTTTTTT. Protein: CATSRVPKGTGELFF.

This clonotype occurred many times. The V gene is TRBV10-3, the J gene TRBJ2-2; D remains unclear. This CDR3 region has 12 residues. CDR1 and CDR2 (germline): ENHRY, SYGVKD. V was shortened by 4 bases and J by 6 bases, with 6 bases between the two germline ends. The CDR3 nucleotides read TGTGCCATCAGTGTTCTTTCCGGGGAGCTGTTTTTT. Translated, it gives CAISVLSGELFF.

The chain recombines TRBV7-8 with TRBJ1-3; D gene unclear. V was pared by 1 base and J by 0 bases, with 10 bases between. The CDR3 length is 16 residues. Germline CDR1 SGHVS, CDR2 FQNEAQ. The CDR3 reads CASSLEALNSGNTIYF. The CDR3 coding sequence is TGTGCCAGCAGCTTAGAGGCATTAAACTCTGGAAACACCATATATTTT.

This clonotype has just a few counts. The J gene is TRBJ2-2, the V gene TRBV27; possibly TRBD1 for D (6 bases). Trimming pared 6 bases from V and 0 bases from J, leaving 8 bases between. The germline CDR1 and CDR2 sequences are MNHEY and SMNVEV (reference sequence). The CDR3 has 14 amino acids. CDR3 in amino acids: CASREGANTGELFF. CDR3 sequence (DNA): TGTGCCAGCAGAGAGGGGGCGAACACCGGGGAGCTGTTTTTT.

This clonotype was observed a few times. The V call is TRBV2, the J call TRBJ2-7; 11 positions match TRBD2. This CDR3 comprises 16 residues. Unmatched junction bases numbered 7, after V lost 2 bases and J lost 4 bases. Germline CDR1 reads SNHLY; CDR2 reads FYNNEI. The DNA for the CDR3 is TGTGCCAGCAGTGAATCGGGTAGCGGGGGGGCTTACGAGCAGTACGTC. It yields the protein CASSESGSGGAYEQYV.

In its sample, this clonotype was seen many times. The chain has TRBV6-5 and TRBJ2-2; no firm D call. The V end lost 8 bases, the J end lost 4 bases, and 8 bases lay between the germline ends. Germline assignment: CDR1 MNHEY and CDR2 SVGAGI. The CDR3 runs 12 residues. CDR3 in DNA: TGTGCCAGCGGATCATTCACCGGGGAGCTGTTTTTT. The encoded protein is CASGSFTGELFF.